A selection of T cell receptor beta chains follows, all from one sample in a study of T cell changes during pregnancy in multiple sclerosis. Data came from immunoSEQ multiplex PCR; TCRdb stores just in-frame clones and leaves some out. The table lists some 100,000 clones, more than 90% of them singletons. This material consisted of peripheral blood, taken in the second trimester of pregnancy. The receptors originated from a female donor with multiple sclerosis, enrolled in a pregnancy study. The CDR3 runs from the conserved cysteine through the conserved F or W. A D gene is named only where the DNA matches it firmly. Clone size is given for some rows only: seen once, a few or many times, or a class if the clone is expanded.

D gene	CDR3 length	clone size	J gene	V gene	CDR3 DNA	CDR3 protein
TRBD1	15	.	TRBJ2-1	TRBV28	TGTGCCAGCAGTTTGACTCCAGGGGGTTTCAATGAGCAGTTCTTC	CASSLTPGGFNEQFF
TRBD1	16	.	TRBJ1-1	TRBV5-4	TGTGCCAGCAGCTCCGGGACAGGGGGTTGGAACACTGAAGCTTTCTTT	CASSSGTGGWNTEAFF
.	14	.	TRBJ2-7	TRBV10-3	TGTGCCATCAGTGATCTAGCACGGAGCCGCGAGCAGTACTTC	CAISDLARSREQYF
.	16	once	TRBJ1-3	TRBV15	TGTGCCACCAGCAGAGATTTGGGCGCCACTGGAAACACCATATATTTT	CATSRDLGATGNTIYF
TRBD1	18	.	TRBJ2-6	TRBV28	TGTGCCAGCAGGAAGTCCGGGACAGGGGGTAGAGGGGCCAACGTCCTGACTTTC	CASRKSGTGGRGANVLTF
.	13	.	TRBJ1-5	TRBV11-1	TGTGCCAGCAGCCAAAATAGCAATCAGCCCCAGCATTTT	CASSQNSNQPQHF
TRBD1	14	.	TRBJ2-5	TRBV7-8	TGTGCCAGCAGCCTCGGGACAGACCAAGAGACCCAGTACTTC	CASSLGTDQETQYF
.	16	once	TRBJ1-4	TRBV15	TGTGCCACCAGCAGAGACCTAATGGGGCCGAATGAAAAACTGTTTTTT	CATSRDLMGPNEKLFF
TRBD1	14	.	TRBJ1-4	TRBV27	TGTGCCAGCACCTCCGGGACAGGGGGTGAAAAACTGTTTTTT	CASTSGTGGEKLFF
.	13	.	TRBJ1-5	TRBV30	TGTGCCTGGAGTTCCGGGAGAGATCAGCCCCAGCATTTT	CAWSSGRDQPQHF